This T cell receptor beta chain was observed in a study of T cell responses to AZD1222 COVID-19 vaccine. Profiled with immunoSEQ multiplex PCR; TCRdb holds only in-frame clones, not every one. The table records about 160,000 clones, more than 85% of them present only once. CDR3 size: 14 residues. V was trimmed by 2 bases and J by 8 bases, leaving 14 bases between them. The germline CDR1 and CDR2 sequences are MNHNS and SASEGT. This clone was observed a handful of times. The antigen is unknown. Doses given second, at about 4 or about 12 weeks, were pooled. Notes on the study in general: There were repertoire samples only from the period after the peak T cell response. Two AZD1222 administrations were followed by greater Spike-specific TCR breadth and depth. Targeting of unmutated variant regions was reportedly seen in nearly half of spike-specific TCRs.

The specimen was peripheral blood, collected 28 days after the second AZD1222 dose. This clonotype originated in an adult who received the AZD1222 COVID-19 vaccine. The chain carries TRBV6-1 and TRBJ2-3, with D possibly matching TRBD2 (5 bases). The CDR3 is CASSESRPSGTQYF. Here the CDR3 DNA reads TGTGCCAGCAGTGAATCCCGGCCAAGCGGTACGCAGTATTTT.